Below, 11 T cell receptor beta chains from the same sample are listed, as sequenced in a study of T cell changes during pregnancy in multiple sclerosis. Sequenced by immunoSEQ multiplex PCR; TCRdb stores in-frame clones only, minus some. The table lists around 100,000 clones, 90% to 95% of them singletons. Sample: peripheral blood, taken in the second trimester of pregnancy. All receptors derive from a female donor with multiple sclerosis, enrolled in a pregnancy study.

The chain joins TRBV27 to TRBJ2-3; 11 bases fit TRBD2. The germline CDR1 and CDR2 sequences are MNHEY and SMNVEV (reference sequence). The CDR3 is 15 residues long. Trimming removed 6 bases from V and 3 bases from J; junction bases left unmatched: 5. CDR3 residues: CASSLSGRETDTQYF. CDR3 DNA sequence: TGTGCCAGCAGCCTTAGCGGGAGGGAGACAGATACGCAGTATTTT.

This clone is a singleton in its sample. This chain connects TRBV19 to TRBJ2-7; D is ambiguous. Germline CDR1 reads LNHDA; CDR2 reads SQIVND (reference sequence). The ends were cut back, 3 bases at V and 4 bases at J, with 7 bases in the middle. This CDR3 is built from 12 residues. This CDR3 is CASSMGRYEQYF. The CDR3 bases are TGTGCCAGTAGTATGGGCCGTTACGAGCAGTACTTC.

The chain combines TRBV10-3 with TRBJ2-5; the D gene is possibly TRBD1 (6 bases). Trimming pared 5 bases from V and 1 base from J, leaving 11 bases between. CDR3 length equals 14 residues. The germline V gene encodes CDR1 ENHRY and CDR2 SYGVKD. CDR3 region: CAISPGQLQETQYF. CDR3 sequence (DNA): TGTGCCATCAGTCCTGGACAGCTCCAAGAGACCCAGTACTTC.

The chain combines TRBV13 with TRBJ1-2; 7 nucleotides align to TRBD1. The CDR3 sequence is 15 residues long. V was pared by 0 bases and J by 3 bases, with 4 bases of the junction left unmatched. The germline V gene encodes CDR1 PRHDT and CDR2 FYEKMQ (reference sequence). The CDR3 DNA reads as TGTGCCAGCAGCTTAGGCCGGGACAGAGACTATGGCTACACCTTC. Amino acid sequence: CASSLGRDRDYGYTF.

The J gene is TRBJ1-2, the V gene TRBV30, with a possible D match to TRBD1 (5 bases). The CDR3 loop spans 15 amino acids. The V end lost 2 bases, the J end lost 0 bases, and 13 bases lay between the germline ends. Germline-derived CDR1 and CDR2 are GTSNPN and SVGIG (reference sequence). The CDR3 here is CAWSRRDPSNYGYTF. CDR3 DNA: TGTGCCTGGAGTAGGCGGGACCCTTCTAACTATGGCTACACCTTC.

V is TRBV6-1 and J is TRBJ2-5, with TRBD2 identical over 9 bases. The V gene's germline CDR1 is MNHNS and CDR2 SASEGT. V lost 8 bases and J lost 1; bases outside the gene matches: 5. The CDR3 sequence is 14 residues long. The CDR3 nucleotides read TGTGCCAGCGGGCCTAGCGGGACCCAAGAGACCCAGTACTTC. It specifies CASGPSGTQETQYF.

The gene calls are TRBV2 and TRBJ1-2; 9 positions match TRBD1. Germline V CDR1 and CDR2: SNHLY, FYNNEI. Trimming removed 6 bases from V and 8 bases from J; junction bases left unmatched: 4. This CDR3 is built from 12 residues. CDR3 DNA sequence: TGTGCCAGCAGCGGGGACAGGGACGGCTACACCTTC. It translates to CASSGDRDGYTF.

The rearrangement uses TRBV30 and TRBJ1-5; 7 bases agree with TRBD1. This CDR3 spans 15 amino acids. Germline V gives CDR1 GTSNPN, CDR2 SVGIG (reference sequence). With V trimmed by 5 bases and J by 1 base, 8 bases remained unmatched. The CDR3 protein is CAWDTGDLSNQPQHF. As DNA, the CDR3 is TGTGCCTGGGATACAGGGGACCTAAGCAATCAGCCCCAGCATTTT. The variable domain in full, completed from reference TRBV30 and TRBJ1-5, reads SQTIHQWPATLVQPVGSPLSLECTVEGTSNPNLYWYRQAAGRGLQLLFYSVGIGQISSEVPQNLSASRPQDRQFILSSKKLLLSDSGFYLCAWDTGDLSNQPQHFGDGTRLSIL.

The chain combines TRBV19 with TRBJ1-5, with unresolved D. Trimming left V 3 bases short and J 4 bases short, with 10 bases between. The germline V gene encodes CDR1 LNHDA and CDR2 SQIVND (reference sequence). The CDR3 is made up of 14 amino acids. CDR3 loop: CASSIEAVNQPQHF. Written as DNA, the CDR3 is TGTGCCAGTAGTATCGAGGCAGTGAATCAGCCCCAGCATTTT.

This chain links TRBV10-3 with TRBJ1-2; D perhaps matches TRBD1 (5 bases). There are 14 residues in the CDR3. Deletions cut 4 bases from V and 2 bases from J, with 11 bases between. Per the germline V gene, CDR1 is ENHRY and CDR2 is SYGVKD. The CDR3 bases are TGTGCCATCAGTGCAGACAGCAACAACTATGGCTACACCTTC. Translated: CAISADSNNYGYTF.

This clone was picked up one time. CDR3 sequence reads: CASSLRTRYGREQFF. The DNA of the CDR3 is TGTGCCAGCAGCTTGAGAACTAGGTATGGGCGTGAGCAGTTCTTC. This chain uses TRBV5-5 with TRBJ2-1, with D perhaps TRBD2 (5 bases). This CDR3 is 15 amino acids long. Germline V gene lookup returns CDR1 SGHKS and CDR2 YYEKEE (reference sequence). Trimming pared 1 base from V and 9 bases from J, leaving 17 bases between. The whole variable domain, remainder taken from reference TRBV5-5 and TRBJ2-1, is DAGVTQSPTHLIKTRGQQVTLRCSPISGHKSVSWYQQVLGQGPQFIFQYYEKEERGRGNFPDRFSARQFPNYSSELNVNALLLGDSALYLCASSLRTRYGREQFFGPGTRLTVL.